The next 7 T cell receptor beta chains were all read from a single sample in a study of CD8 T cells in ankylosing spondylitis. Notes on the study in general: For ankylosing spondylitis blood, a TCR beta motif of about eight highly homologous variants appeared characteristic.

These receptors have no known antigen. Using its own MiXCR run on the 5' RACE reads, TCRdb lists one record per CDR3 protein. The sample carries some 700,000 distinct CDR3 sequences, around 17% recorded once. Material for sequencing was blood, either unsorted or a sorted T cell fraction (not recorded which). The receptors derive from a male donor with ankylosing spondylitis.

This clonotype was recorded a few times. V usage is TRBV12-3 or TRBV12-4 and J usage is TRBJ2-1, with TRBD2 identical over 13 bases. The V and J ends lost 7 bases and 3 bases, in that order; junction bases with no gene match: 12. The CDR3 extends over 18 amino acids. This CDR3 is CASIPGLAGPVGYNEQFF. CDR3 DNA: TGTGCCAGCATCCCGGGACTAGCGGGACCCGTGGGCTACAATGAGCAGTTCTTC.

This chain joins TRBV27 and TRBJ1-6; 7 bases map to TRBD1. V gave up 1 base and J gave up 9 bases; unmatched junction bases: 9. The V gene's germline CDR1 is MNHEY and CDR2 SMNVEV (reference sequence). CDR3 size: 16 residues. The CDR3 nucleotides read TGTGCCAGCAGTTTATACTCTACAGGGGCTCGTTCACCCCTCCACTTT. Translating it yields CASSLYSTGARSPLHF.

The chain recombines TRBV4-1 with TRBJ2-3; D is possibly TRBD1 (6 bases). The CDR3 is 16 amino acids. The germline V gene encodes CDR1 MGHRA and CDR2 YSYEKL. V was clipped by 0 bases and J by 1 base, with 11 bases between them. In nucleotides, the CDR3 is TGCGCCAGCAGCCAAGACCAGGGGTTGGGCACAGATACGCAGTATTTT. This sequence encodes CASSQDQGLGTDTQYF.

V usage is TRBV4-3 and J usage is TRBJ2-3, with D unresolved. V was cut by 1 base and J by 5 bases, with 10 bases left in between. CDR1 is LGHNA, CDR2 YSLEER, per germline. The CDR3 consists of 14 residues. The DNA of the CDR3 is TGCGCCAGCAGCCAAGGGCCGACCCAAGATACGCAGTATTTT. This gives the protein CASSQGPTQDTQYF.

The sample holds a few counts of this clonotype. DNA for the CDR3: TGTGCCATCAGTGCACAGGCCGCCTCGGAATATGAAAAACTGTTTTTT. Amino acid sequence: CAISAQAASEYEKLFF. This chain joins TRBV10-3 and TRBJ1-4, with D possibly being TRBD1 (5 bases). The germline CDR1 and CDR2 sequences are ENHRY and SYGVKD. The CDR3 is made up of 16 amino acids. The V end was cut by 4 bases, the J end by 6 bases, with 18 bases between.

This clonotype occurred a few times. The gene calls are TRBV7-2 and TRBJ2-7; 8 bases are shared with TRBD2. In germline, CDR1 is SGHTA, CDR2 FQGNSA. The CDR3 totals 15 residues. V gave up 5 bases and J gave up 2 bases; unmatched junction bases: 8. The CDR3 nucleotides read TGTGCCAGCAGCGTTACTAGCGGAGCTACCTACGAGCAGTACTTC. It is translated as CASSVTSGATYEQYF.

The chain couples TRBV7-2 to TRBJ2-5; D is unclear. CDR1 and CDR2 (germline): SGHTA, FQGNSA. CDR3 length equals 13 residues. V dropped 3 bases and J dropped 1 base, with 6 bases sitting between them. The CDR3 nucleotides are TGTGCCAGCAGCTTGAGGCGCCAAGAGACCCAGTACTTC. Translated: CASSLRRQETQYF.